This T cell receptor (beta chain) appears in the sequencing data of a study of shared clonotypes between healthy human individuals. For the study at large: For every donor, three CD4 naive, three CD4 memory, two CD8 naive and one CD8 memory plates were used.

Regarding the study as a whole: Rarefaction indicated that sorted-subset sequencing remained incomplete although depth was large.

In the case of this clone: Its antigen is undetermined. Within the sample, other DNA sequences also encode this same CDR3.

The V end lost 3 bases, the J end lost 0 bases, and 9 bases lay between the germline ends. Germline assignment: CDR1 MDHEN and CDR2 SYDVKM. The CDR3 loop spans 15 amino acids. The data were produced by immunoSEQ multiplex PCR, yet TCRdb's version contains in-frame clones alone and is incomplete. Of hundreds of thousands of clones listed, about 90% were seen once; the top ten hold nearly 25%. Naive CD8 cells lacked CD45RO and underwent positive selection for CCR7, leaving out terminally differentiated effector memory CD45RA+ cells. The sequencing input was naive CD8+ T cells sorted from blood. The V gene is TRBV28, the J gene TRBJ1-5; D not certain. The receptor was derived from a man aged 30 to 39 in good health. CDR3 DNA: TGTGCCAGCAGTTTCCCCGGGTATAGCAATCAGCCCCAGCATTTT. As protein: CASSFPGYSNQPQHF.